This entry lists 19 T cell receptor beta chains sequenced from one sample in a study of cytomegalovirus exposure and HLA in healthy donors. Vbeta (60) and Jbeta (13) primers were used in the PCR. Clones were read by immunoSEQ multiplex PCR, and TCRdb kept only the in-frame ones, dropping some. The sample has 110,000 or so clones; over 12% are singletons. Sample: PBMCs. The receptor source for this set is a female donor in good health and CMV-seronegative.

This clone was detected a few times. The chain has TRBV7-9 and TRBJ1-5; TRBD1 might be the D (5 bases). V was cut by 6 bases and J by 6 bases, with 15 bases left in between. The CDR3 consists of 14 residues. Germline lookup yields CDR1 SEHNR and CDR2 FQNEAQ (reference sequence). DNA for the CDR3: TGTGCCAGCAGTTATTCAGGGTCTCTTCAGCCCCAGCATTTT. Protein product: CASSYSGSLQPQHF.

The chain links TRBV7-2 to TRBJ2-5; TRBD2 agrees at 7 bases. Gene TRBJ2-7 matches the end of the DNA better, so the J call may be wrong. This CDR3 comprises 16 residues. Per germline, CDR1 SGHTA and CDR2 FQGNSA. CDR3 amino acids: CASSLASERGSYEQYF. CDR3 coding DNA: TGTGCCAGCAGCTTAGCATCCGAGCGGGGTTCCTACGAGCAGTACTTC.

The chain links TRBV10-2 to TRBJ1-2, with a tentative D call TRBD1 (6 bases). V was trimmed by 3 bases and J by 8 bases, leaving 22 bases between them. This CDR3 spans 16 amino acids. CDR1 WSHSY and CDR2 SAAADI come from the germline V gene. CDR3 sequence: CASSDSVLTGDRGYTF. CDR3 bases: TGCGCCAGCAGTGACTCCGTTTTGACAGGAGACAGGGGCTACACCTTC.

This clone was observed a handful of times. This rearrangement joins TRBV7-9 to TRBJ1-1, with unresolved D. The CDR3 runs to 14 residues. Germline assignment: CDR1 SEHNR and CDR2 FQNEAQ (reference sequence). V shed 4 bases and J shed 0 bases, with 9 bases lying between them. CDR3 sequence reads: CASSSQELNTEAFF. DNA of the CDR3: TGTGCCAGCAGCTCTCAAGAGTTGAACACTGAAGCTTTCTTT.

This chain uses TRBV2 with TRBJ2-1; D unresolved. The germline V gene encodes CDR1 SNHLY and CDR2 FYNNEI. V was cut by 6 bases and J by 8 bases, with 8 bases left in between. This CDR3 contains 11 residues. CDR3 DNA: TGTGCCAGCAGCACTATCGATGAGCAGTTCTTC. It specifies CASSTIDEQFF.

For the CDR3, the DNA is TGTGCTAGTGGTCCGAATGCCGGGAGGAACAATGAGCAGTTCTTC. It specifies CASGPNAGRNNEQFF. The chain uses TRBV12-5 and TRBJ2-1, with 7 bases matching TRBD2. Trimming at V came to 5 bases and at J to 5 bases, leaving 9 bases not matched to a gene. The CDR3 consists of 15 residues. Germline CDR1 and CDR2: LGHNT and FRNRAP.

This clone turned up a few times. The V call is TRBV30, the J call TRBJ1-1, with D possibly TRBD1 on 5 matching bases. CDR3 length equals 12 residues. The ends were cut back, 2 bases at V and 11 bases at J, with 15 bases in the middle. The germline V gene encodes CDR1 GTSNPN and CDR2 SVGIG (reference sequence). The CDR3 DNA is TGTGCCTGGAGTCCGGCTAGGGGCTCCGCTTTCTTT. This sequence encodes CAWSPARGSAFF.

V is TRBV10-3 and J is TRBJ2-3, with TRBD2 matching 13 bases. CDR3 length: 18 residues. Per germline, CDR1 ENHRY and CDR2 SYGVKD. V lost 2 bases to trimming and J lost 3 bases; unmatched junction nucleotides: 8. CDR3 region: CAISEKTGTSGKTDTQYF. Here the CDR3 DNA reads TGTGCCATCAGTGAGAAAACCGGGACTAGCGGGAAAACAGATACGCAGTATTTT.

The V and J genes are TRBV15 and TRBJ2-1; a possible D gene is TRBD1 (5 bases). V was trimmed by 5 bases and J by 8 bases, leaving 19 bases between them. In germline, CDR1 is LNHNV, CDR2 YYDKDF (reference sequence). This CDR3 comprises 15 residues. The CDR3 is CATSPLGLGSDEQFF. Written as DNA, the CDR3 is TGTGCCACCAGCCCCCTGGGGCTAGGGTCTGATGAGCAGTTCTTC. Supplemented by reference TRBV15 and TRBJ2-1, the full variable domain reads DAMVIQNPRYQVTQFGKPVTLSCSQTLNHNVMYWYQQKSSQAPKLLFHYYDKDFNNEADTPDNFQSRRPNTSFCFLDIRSPGLGDTAMYLCATSPLGLGSDEQFFGPGTRLTVL.

This CDR3 reads CASSFRGGLWNEQFF. The CDR3 nucleotides read TGTGCCAGCAGCTTTAGGGGGGGCTTGTGGAATGAGCAGTTCTTC. The chain has TRBV5-6 and TRBJ2-1; D possibly corresponds to TRBD2 (7 bases). Germline assignment: CDR1 SGHDT and CDR2 YYEEEE. Between the trimmed V and J ends, which lost 2 bases and 7 bases, there was a span of 16 bases. This CDR3 spans 15 amino acids.

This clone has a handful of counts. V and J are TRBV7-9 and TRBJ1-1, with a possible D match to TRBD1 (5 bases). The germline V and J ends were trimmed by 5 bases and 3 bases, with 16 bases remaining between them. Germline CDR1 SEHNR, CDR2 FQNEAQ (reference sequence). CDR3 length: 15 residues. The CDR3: CASSPGTGEDTEAFF. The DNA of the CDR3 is TGTGCCAGCAGCCCGGGGACGGGGGAGGACACTGAAGCTTTCTTT.

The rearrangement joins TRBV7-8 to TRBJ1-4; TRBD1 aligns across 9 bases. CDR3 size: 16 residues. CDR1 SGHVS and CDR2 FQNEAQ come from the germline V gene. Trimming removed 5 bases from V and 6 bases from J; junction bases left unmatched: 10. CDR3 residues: CASSGRRQGVYEKLFF. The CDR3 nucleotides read TGTGCCAGCAGCGGCCGTCGACAGGGGGTTTATGAAAAACTGTTTTTT.

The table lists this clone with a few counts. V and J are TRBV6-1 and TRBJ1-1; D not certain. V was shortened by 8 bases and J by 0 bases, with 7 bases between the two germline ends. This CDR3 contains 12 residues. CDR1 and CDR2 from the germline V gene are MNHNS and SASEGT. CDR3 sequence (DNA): TGTGCCAGCCAGGTCATGAACACTGAAGCTTTCTTT. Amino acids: CASQVMNTEAFF.

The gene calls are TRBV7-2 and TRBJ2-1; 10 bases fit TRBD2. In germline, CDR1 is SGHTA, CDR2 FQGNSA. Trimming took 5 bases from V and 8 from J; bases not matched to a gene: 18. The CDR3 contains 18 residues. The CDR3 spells CASSDPGLASRLGDEQFF. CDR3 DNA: TGTGCCAGCAGCGATCCGGGACTAGCGAGCCGATTGGGGGATGAGCAGTTCTTC.

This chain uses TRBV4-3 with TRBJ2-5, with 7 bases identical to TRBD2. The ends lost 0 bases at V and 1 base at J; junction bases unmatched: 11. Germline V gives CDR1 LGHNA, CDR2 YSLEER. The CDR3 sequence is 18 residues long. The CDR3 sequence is CASSQDPPAGPTQETQYF. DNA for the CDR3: TGCGCCAGCAGCCAAGATCCCCCAGCGGGGCCGACCCAAGAGACCCAGTACTTC.

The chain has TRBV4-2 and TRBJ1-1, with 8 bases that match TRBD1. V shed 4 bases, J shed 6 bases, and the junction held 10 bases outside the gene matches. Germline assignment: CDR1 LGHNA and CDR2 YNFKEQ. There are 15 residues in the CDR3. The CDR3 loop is CASSLSDRALAEAFF. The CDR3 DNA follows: TGTGCCAGCAGCCTCTCGGACAGGGCCCTCGCTGAAGCTTTCTTT.

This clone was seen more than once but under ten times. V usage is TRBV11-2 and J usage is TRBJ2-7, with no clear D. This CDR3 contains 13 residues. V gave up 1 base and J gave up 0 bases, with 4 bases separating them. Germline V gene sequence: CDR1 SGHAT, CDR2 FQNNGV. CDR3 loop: CASSLAGSYEQYF. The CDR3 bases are TGTGCCAGCAGCTTAGCCGGCTCCTACGAGCAGTACTTC. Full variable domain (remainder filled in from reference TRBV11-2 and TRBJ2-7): EAGVAQSPRYKIIEKRQSVAFWCNPISGHATLYWYQQILGQGPKLLIQFQNNGVVDDSQLPKDRFSAERLKGVDSTLKIQPAKLEDSAVYLCASSLAGSYEQYFGPGTRLTVT.

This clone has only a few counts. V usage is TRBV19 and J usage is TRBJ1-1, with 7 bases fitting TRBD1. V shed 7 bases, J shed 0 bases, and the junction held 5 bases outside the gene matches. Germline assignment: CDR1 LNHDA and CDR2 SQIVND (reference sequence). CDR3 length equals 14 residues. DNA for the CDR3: TGTGCCAGTACCTCAGACAGGGTGAACACTGAAGCTTTCTTT. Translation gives CASTSDRVNTEAFF.

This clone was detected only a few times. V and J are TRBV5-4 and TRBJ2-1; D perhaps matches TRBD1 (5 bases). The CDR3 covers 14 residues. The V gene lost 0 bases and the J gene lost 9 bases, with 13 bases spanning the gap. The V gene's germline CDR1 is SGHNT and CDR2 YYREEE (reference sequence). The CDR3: CASSLEGSAGEQFF. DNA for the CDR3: TGTGCCAGCAGCTTGGAGGGGTCTGCTGGTGAGCAGTTCTTC. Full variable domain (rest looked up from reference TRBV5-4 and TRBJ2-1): ETGVTQSPTHLIKTRGQQVTLRCSSQSGHNTVSWYQQALGQGPQFIFQYYREEENGRGNFPPRFSGLQFPNYSSELNVNALELDDSALYLCASSLEGSAGEQFFGPGTRLTVL.